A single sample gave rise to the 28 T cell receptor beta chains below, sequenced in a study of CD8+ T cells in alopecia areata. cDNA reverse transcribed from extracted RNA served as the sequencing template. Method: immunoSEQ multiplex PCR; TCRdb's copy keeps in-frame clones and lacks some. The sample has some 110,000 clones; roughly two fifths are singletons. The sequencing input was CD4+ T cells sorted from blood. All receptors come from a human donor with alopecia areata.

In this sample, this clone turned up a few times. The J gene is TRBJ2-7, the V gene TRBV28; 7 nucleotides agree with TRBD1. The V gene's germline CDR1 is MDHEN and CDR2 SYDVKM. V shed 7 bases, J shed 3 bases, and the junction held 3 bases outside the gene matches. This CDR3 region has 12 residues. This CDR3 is CASNNRGYEQYF. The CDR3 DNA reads TGTGCCAGCAATAACAGGGGCTACGAGCAGTACTTC.

The CDR3 protein is CSVDARAGRETQYF. In DNA form, the CDR3 reads TGCAGCGTTGATGCCCGGGCAGGAAGGGAGACCCAGTACTTC. V gene TRBV29-1 combines with J gene TRBJ2-5; D remains ambiguous. The V gene lost 3 bases and the J gene lost 5 bases, with 16 bases spanning the gap. CDR1 SQVTM and CDR2 ANQGSEA come from the germline V gene. The CDR3 spans 14 residues.

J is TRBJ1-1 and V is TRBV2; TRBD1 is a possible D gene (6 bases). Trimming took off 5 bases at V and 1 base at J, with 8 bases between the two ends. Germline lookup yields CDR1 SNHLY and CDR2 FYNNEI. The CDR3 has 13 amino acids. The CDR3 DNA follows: TGTGCCAGCAGTTCGGACAGGAACACTGAAGCTTTCTTT. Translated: CASSSDRNTEAFF.

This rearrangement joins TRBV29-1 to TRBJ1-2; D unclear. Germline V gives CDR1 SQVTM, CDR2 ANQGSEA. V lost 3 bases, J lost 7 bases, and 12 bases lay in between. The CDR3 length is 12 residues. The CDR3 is CSVEYSYFGYTF. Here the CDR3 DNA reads TGCAGCGTTGAGTACAGTTATTTTGGCTACACCTTC. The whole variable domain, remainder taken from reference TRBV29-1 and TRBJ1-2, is SAVISQKPSRDICQRGTSLTIQCQVDSQVTMMFWYRQQPGQSLTLIATANQGSEATYESGFVIDKFPISRPNLTFSTLTVSNMSPEDSSIYLCSVEYSYFGYTFGSGTRLTVV.

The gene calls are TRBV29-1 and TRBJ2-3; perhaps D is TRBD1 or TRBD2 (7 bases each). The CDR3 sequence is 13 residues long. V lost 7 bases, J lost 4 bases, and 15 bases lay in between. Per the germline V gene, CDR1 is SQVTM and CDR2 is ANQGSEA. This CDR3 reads CSGTRGPADTQYF. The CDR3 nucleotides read TGCAGCGGGACTAGGGGGCCGGCAGATACGCAGTATTTT.

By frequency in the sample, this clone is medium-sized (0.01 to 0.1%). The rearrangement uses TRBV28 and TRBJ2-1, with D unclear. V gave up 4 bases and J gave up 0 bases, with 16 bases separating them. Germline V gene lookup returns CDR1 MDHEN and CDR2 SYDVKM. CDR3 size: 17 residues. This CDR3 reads CASSSIGRTSSYNEQFF. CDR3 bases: TGTGCCAGCAGTTCTATTGGACGGACCAGCTCCTACAATGAGCAGTTCTTC.

CDR3 amino acids: CASSLSVARTDTQYF. CDR3 in DNA: TGTGCCAGCAGCTTAAGTGTGGCAAGGACAGATACGCAGTATTTT. The gene calls are TRBV7-3 and TRBJ2-3; D not resolved. The CDR3 sequence is 15 residues long. V lost 1 base and J 3 bases, leaving 11 bases between the germline ends. CDR1 is SGHTA, CDR2 FQGTGA, per germline.

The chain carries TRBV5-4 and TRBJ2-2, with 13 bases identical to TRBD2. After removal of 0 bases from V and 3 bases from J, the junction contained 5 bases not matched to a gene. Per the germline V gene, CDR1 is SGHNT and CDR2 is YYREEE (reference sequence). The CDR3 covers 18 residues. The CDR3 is CASSLAGTSGTYTGELFF. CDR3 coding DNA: TGTGCCAGCAGCTTGGCCGGGACTAGCGGGACTTACACCGGGGAGCTGTTTTTT.

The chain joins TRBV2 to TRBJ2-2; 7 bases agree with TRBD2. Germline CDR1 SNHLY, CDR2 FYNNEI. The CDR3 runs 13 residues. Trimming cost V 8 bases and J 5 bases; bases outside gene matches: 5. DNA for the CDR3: TGTGCCAGCCTCCGGGGGGAGACCGGGGAGCTGTTTTTT. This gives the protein CASLRGETGELFF.

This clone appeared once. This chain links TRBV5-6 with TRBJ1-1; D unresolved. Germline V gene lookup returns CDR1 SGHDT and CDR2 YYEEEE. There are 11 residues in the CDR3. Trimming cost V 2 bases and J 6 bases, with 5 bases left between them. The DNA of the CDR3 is TGTGCCAGCAGCTTTTTGTCTGAAGCTTTCTTT. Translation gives CASSFLSEAFF.

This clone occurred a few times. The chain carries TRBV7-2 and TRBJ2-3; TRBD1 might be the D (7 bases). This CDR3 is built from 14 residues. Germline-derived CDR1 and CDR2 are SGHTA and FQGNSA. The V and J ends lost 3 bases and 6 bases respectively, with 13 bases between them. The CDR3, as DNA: TGTGCCAGCAGCTTCAGGGGGGCCTTTGATACGCAGTATTTT. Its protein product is CASSFRGAFDTQYF.

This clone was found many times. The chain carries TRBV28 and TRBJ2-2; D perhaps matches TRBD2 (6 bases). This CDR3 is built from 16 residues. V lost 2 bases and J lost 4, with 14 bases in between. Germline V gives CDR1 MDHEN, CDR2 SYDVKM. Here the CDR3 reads CASSLRGAGSTGELFF. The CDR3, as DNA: TGTGCCAGCAGTTTAAGAGGGGCCGGGAGCACCGGGGAGCTGTTTTTT. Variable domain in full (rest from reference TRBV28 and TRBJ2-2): DVKVTQSSRYLVKRTGEKVFLECVQDMDHENMFWYRQDPGLGLRLIYFSYDVKMKEKGDIPEGYSVSREKKERFSLILESASTNQTSMYLCASSLRGAGSTGELFFGEGSRLTVL.

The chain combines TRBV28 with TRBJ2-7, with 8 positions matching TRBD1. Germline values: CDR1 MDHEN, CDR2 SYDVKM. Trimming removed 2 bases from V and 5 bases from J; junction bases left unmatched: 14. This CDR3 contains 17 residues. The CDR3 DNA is TGTGCCAGCAGTTTAGCCCGCCTGACAGGGGTTCGTAACGAGCAGTACTTC. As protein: CASSLARLTGVRNEQYF.

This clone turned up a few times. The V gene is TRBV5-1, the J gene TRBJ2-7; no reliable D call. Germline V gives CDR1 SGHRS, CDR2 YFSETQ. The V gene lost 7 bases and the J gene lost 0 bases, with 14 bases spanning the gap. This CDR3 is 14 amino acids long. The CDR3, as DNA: TGCGCCAGCCGACATCCCGATAGCTCCTACGAGCAGTACTTC. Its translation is CASRHPDSSYEQYF. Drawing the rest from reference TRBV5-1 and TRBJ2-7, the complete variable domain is KAGVTQTPRYLIKTRGQQVTLSCSPISGHRSVSWYQQTPGQGLQFLFEYFSETQRNKGNFPGRFSGRQFSNSRSEMNVSTLELGDSALYLCASRHPDSSYEQYFGPGTRLTVT.

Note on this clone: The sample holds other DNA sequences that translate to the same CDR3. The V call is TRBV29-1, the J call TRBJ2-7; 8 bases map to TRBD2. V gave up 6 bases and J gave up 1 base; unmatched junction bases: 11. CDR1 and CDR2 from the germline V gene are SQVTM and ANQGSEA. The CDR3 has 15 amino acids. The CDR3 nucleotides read TGCAGCGTGGCTCTTGGAACTAGCGGATCCTACGAGCAGTACTTC. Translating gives CSVALGTSGSYEQYF.

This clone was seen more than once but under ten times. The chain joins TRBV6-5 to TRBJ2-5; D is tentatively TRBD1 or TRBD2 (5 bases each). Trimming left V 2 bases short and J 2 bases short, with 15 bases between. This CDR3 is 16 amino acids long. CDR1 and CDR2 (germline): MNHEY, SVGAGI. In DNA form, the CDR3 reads TGTGCCAGCAGTTACGGTTCGGCTTGGGGGCAAGAGACCCAGTACTTC. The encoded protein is CASSYGSAWGQETQYF.

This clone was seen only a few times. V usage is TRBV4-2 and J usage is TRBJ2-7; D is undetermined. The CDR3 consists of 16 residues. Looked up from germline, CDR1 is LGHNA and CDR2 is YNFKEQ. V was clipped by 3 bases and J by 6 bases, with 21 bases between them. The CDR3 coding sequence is TGTGCCAGCAGCCACAAATCCGGGCCGACTGACGCCGAGCAGTACTTC. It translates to CASSHKSGPTDAEQYF.

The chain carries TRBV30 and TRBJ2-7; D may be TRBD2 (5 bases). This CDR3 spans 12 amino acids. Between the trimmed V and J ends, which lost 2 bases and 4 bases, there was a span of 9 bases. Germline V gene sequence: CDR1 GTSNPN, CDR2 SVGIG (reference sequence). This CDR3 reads CAWSTGIYEQYF. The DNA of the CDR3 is TGTGCCTGGAGTACGGGGATTTACGAGCAGTACTTC.

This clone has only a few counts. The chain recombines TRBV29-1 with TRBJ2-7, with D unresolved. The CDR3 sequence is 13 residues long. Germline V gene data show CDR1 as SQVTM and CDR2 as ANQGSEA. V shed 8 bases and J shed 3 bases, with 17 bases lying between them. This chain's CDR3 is CSLVEAIYYEQYF. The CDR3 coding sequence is TGCAGCCTCGTCGAAGCGATATACTACGAGCAGTACTTC.

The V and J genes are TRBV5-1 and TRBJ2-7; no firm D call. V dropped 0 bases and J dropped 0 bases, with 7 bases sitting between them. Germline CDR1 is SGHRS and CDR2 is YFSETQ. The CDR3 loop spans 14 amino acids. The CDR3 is CASSLARNSYEQYF. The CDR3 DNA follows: TGCGCCAGCAGCTTGGCCAGGAACTCCTACGAGCAGTACTTC.

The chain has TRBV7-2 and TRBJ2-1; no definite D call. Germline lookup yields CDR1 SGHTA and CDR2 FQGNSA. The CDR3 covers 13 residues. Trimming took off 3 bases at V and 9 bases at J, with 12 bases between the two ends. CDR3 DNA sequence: TGTGCCAGCAGCTTCACTCCTCGGGCTGAGCAGTTCTTC. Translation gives CASSFTPRAEQFF.

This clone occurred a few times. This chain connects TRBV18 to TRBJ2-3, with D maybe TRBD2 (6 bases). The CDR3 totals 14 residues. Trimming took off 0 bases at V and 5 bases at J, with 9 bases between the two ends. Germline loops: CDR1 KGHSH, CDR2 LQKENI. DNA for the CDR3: TGTGCCAGCTCACCACCCGGGGGAGTAGATACGCAGTATTTT. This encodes CASSPPGGVDTQYF. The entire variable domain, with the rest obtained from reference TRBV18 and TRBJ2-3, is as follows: NAGVMQNPRHLVRRRGQEARLRCSPMKGHSHVYWYRQLPEEGLKFMVYLQKENIIDESGMPKERFSAEFPKEGPSILRIQQVVRGDSAAYFCASSPPGGVDTQYFGPGTRLTVL.

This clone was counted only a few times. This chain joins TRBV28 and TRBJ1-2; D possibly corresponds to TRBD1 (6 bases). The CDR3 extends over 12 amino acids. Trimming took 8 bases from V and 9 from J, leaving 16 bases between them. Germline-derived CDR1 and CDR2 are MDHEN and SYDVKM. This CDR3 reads CASGGSHLRYTF. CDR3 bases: TGTGCCAGCGGGGGCAGCCACTTGCGCTACACCTTC.

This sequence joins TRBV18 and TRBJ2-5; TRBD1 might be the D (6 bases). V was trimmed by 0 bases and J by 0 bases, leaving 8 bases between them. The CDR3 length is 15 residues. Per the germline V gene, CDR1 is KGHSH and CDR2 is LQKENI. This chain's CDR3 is CASSPPTGNQETQYF. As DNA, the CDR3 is TGTGCCAGCTCACCACCAACAGGGAACCAAGAGACCCAGTACTTC.

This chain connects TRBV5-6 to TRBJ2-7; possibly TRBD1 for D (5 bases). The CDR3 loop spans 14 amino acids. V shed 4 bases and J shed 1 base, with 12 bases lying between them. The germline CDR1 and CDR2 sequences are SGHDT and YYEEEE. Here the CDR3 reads CASSPQQGSYEQYF. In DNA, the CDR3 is TGTGCCAGCAGCCCGCAGCAGGGTTCCTACGAGCAGTACTTC.

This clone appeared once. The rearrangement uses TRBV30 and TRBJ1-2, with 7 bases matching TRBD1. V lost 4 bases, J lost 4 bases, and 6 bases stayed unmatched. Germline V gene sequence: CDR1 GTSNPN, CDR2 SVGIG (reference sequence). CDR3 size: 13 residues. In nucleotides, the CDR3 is TGTGCCTGGACAGGGGGGACGGTCTATGGCTACACCTTC. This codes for CAWTGGTVYGYTF.

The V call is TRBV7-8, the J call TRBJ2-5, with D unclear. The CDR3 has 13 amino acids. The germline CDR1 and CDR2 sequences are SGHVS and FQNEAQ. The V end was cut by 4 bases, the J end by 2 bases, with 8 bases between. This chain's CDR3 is CASSSLRQETQYF. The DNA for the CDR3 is TGTGCCAGCAGCTCCCTTCGGCAAGAGACCCAGTACTTC.

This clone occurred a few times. Here the CDR3 reads CSASTTETQYF. As DNA, the CDR3 is TGCAGTGCTAGTACTACGGAGACCCAGTACTTC. This rearrangement joins TRBV20-1 to TRBJ2-5; D uncertain. The CDR3 extends over 11 amino acids. Germline CDR1 DFQATT, CDR2 SNEGSKA (reference sequence). V was trimmed by 3 bases and J by 5 bases, leaving 7 bases between them.